The source of this T cell receptor (beta chain) is a study of T cell clusters in autoimmune cytopenias. Germline values: CDR1 LNHDA, CDR2 SQIVND (reference sequence). The CDR3 runs 15 residues. TRB was amplified from 250 ng of peripheral blood genomic DNA per sample. TRB rearrangements were amplified by touch-down multiplex PCR with mixed TRB-A/B primers. Reanalyzing the multiplex PCR reads, TCRdb keeps one entry per CDR3 protein, without DNA. This table holds 7,000 or so distinct CDR3 sequences. According to its frequency, this clonotype is medium-sized. This sample also appeared in a second study, on T cell repertoires in aging, cancer and after chemotherapy. Per that paper: The whole study produced a dataset of millions of TCR reads. Compared with age-matched healthy donors, untreated hematological or solid cancer patients showed higher blood TCR clonality. In cancer patients, declining TCR diversity with age involved lost richness and lost evenness. Rebound thymic output was suggested by rising median generation probability during chemotherapy in each cancer cohort.

The sample was peripheral blood. The sequence was obtained from a human donor in good health. The rearrangement joins TRBV19 to TRBJ2-7; TCRdb reports TRBD1, a call that lacks DNA to check it against. CDR3 protein: CASSRGQASTYEQYF.